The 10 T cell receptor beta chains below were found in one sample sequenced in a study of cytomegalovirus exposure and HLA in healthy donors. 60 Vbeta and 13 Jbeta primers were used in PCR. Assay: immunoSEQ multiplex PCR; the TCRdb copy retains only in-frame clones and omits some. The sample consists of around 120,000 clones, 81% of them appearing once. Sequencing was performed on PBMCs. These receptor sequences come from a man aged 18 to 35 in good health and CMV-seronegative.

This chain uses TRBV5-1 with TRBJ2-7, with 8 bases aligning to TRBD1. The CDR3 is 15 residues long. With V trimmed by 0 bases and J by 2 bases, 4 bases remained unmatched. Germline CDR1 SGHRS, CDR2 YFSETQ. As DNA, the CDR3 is TGCGCCAGCAGCTTGGCCGGGACAGGAGCCTACGAGCAGTACTTC. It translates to CASSLAGTGAYEQYF.

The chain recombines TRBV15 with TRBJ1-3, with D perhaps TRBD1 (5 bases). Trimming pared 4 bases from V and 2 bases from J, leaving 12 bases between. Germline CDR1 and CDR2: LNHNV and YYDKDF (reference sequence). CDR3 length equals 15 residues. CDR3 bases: TGTGCCACCAGCACCACCAGGGCTCCTGGAAACACCATATATTTT. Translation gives CATSTTRAPGNTIYF.

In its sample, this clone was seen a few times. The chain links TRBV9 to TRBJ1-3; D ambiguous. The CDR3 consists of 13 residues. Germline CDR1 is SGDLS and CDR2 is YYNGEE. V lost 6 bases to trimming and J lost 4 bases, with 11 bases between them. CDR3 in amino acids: CASTASQGNTIYF. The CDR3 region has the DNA TGTGCCAGCACCGCTTCTCAGGGAAACACCATATATTTT.

The DNA for the CDR3 is TGTGCCAGCAGTGTCTCAGGGGCCGCAGTTGCTGAAGCTTTCTTT. Translation gives CASSVSGAAVAEAFF. The rearrangement joins TRBV6-4 to TRBJ1-1; D may be TRBD1 (6 bases). This CDR3 region has 15 residues. Trimming removed 4 bases from V and 6 bases from J, with 18 bases in between. Per the germline V gene, CDR1 is MRHNA and CDR2 is SNTAGT.

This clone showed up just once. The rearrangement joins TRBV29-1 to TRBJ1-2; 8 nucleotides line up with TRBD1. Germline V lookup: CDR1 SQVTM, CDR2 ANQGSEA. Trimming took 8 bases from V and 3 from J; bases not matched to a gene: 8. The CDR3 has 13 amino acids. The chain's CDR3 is CSTKQGGDYGYTF. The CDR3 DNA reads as TGCAGCACCAAACAGGGGGGAGACTATGGCTACACCTTC. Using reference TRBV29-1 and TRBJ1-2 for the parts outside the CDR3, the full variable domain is SAVISQKPSRDICQRGTSLTIQCQVDSQVTMMFWYRQQPGQSLTLIATANQGSEATYESGFVIDKFPISRPNLTFSTLTVSNMSPEDSSIYLCSTKQGGDYGYTFGSGTRLTVV.

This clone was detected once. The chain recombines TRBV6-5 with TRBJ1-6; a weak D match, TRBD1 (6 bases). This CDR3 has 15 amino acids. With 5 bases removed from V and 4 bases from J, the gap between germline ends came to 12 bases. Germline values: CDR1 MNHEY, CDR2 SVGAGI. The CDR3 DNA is TGTGCCAGCAGTAAAGACAGGACTTATAATTCACCCCTCCACTTT. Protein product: CASSKDRTYNSPLHF.

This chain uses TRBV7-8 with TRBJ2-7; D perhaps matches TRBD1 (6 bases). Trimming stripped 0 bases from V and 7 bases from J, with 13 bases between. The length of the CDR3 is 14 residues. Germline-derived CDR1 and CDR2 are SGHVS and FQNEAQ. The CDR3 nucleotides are TGTGCCAGCAGCTTAGCGACAGGTTCTCGGGAGCAGTACTTC. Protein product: CASSLATGSREQYF.

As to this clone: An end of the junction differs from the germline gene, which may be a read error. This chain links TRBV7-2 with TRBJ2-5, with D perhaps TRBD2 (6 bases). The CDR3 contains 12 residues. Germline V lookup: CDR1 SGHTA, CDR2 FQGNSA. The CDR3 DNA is TGTGCCAGCAGCTTAGGGGCGTTCCCGGGGGACTTC. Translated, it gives CASSLGAFPGDF.

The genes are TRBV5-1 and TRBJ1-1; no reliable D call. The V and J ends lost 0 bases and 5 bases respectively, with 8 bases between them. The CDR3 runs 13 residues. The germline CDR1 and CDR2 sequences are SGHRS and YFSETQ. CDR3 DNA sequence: TGCGCCAGCAGCTTGGGCCCGGTTACTGAAGCTTTCTTT. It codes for CASSLGPVTEAFF. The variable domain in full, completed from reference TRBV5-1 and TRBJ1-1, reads KAGVTQTPRYLIKTRGQQVTLSCSPISGHRSVSWYQQTPGQGLQFLFEYFSETQRNKGNFPGRFSGRQFSNSRSEMNVSTLELGDSALYLCASSLGPVTEAFFGQGTRLTVV.

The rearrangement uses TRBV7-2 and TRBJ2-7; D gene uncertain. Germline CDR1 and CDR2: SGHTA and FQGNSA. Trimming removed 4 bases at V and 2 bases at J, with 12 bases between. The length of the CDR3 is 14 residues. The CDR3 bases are TGTGCCAGCAGCTCCACGTGGGCAGCCTACGAGCAGTACTTC. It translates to CASSSTWAAYEQYF.